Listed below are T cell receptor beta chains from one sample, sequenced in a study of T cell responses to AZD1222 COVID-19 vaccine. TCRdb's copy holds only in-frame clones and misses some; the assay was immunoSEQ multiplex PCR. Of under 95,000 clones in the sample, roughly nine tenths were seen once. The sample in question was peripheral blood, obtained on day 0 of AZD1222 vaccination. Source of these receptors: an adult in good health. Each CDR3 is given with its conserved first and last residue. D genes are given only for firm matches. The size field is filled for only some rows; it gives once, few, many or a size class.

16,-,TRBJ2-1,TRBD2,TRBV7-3,CASSPRLAGNDNEQFF,TGTGCCAGCAGCCCGCGACTAGCGGGGAACGACAATGAGCAGTTCTTC
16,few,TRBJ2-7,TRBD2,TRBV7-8,CASSPGTSANSYEQYF,TGTGCCAGCAGCCCGGGGACTAGCGCTAACTCCTACGAGCAGTACTTC
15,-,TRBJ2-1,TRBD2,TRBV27,CASSLRSGIYNEQFF,TGTGCCAGCAGTTTACGGAGCGGGATATACAATGAGCAGTTCTTC
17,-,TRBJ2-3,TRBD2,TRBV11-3,CASSYGLAGGSVDTQYF,TGTGCCAGCAGCTACGGCCTAGCGGGAGGGTCCGTAGATACGCAGTATTTT
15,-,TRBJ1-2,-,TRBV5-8,CASSRRDRQSHGYTF,TGTGCCAGCAGCCGACGTGACAGACAGAGCCATGGCTACACCTTC
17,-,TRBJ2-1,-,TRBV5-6,CASSRPGAKGSYNEQFF,TGTGCCAGCAGCCGGCCGGGGGCTAAGGGCTCCTACAATGAGCAGTTCTTC
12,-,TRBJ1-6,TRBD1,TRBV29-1,CSVGQDNSPLHF,TGCAGCGTGGGACAGGATAATTCACCCCTCCACTTT
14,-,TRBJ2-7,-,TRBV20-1,CSASPFDKYYEQYF,TGCAGTGCTAGTCCATTTGACAAGTACTACGAGCAGTACTTC
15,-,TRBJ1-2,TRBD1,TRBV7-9,CASSVRDRGIDGYTF,TGTGCCAGCAGCGTCCGGGACAGGGGAATTGATGGCTACACCTTC
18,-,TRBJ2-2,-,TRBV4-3,CASSQRWGGVGDTGELFF,TGCGCCAGCAGCCAGCGCTGGGGCGGGGTTGGGGACACCGGGGAGCTGTTTTTT
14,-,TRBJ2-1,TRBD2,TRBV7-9,CASSLSGTVNEQFF,TGTGCCAGCAGCCTTAGCGGGACGGTGAATGAGCAGTTCTTC
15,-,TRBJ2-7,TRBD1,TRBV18,CASSPKTGGFDEQYF,TGTGCCAGCTCGCCAAAGACAGGGGGCTTCGACGAGCAGTACTTC
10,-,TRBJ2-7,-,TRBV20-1,CSASAYEQYF,TGCAGTGCTAGCGCCTACGAGCAGTACTTC
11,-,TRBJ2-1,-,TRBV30,CAWEPYNEQFF,TGTGCCTGGGAACCCTACAATGAGCAGTTCTTC
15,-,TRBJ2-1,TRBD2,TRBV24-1,CATSKTSGGANEQFF,TGTGCCACCAGTAAGACTAGCGGGGGGGCCAATGAGCAGTTCTTC
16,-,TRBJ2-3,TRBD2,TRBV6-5,CASSSTTSVLTDTQYF,TGTGCCAGCAGTTCCACAACTAGCGTTCTCACAGATACGCAGTATTTT
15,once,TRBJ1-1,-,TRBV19,CASRLITPANTEAFF,TGTGCCAGTCGACTTATCACACCAGCCAACACTGAAGCTTTCTTT
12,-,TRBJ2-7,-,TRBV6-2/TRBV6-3,CASSTTGIEQYF,TGTGCCAGCAGTACCACAGGGATCGAGCAGTACTTC
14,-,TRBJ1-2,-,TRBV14,CASSQVSGNYGYTF,TGTGCCAGCAGCCAAGTTTCAGGGAACTATGGCTACACCTTC
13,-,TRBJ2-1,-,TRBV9,CASSVLTGLEQFF,TGTGCCAGCAGCGTACTGACGGGACTTGAGCAGTTCTTC